This T cell receptor beta chain appears in the sequencing data of a study of T cells in Graves' hyperthyroidism and ophthalmopathy. This clonotype was detected many times. Its antigen is undetermined. The CDR3 spans 14 residues. CDR1 and CDR2 from the germline V gene are SEHNR and FQNEAQ (reference sequence). V dropped 1 base and J dropped 4 bases, with 11 bases sitting between them. The study, taken as a whole, reports: Ophthalmopathy stood apart from stable hyperthyroidism in a 13 V-J model.

Regions amplified from RNA transcripts were the TCR beta CDR3 regions. Researchers ran a first-round RT-PCR on the TCR CDR3 using the HTBI primer set. One entry per CDR3 protein, called by TCRdb with MiXCR from the multiplex PCR reads. The sample has about 480,000 distinct CDR3 sequences; 22% are singletons. Patients affected by ophthalmopathy presented a Clinical Activity Score of at least 3, a NOSPECS grade of at least 4, and disease duration below 3 months. Diagnostic assessment was based on clinical symptoms, serum thyroxine and TRAb, thyroid ultrasound and orbital computed tomography. Source material for PBMCs was less than 12 ml fresh peripheral blood.

The TCR was taken from a woman between 65 and 79 years old with Graves' ophthalmopathy. The chain couples TRBV7-9 to TRBJ2-7; the D call may be TRBD1 or TRBD2 (5 bases each). The material sequenced was blood. This chain's CDR3 is CASSLVGPEYEQYF. The CDR3 coding sequence is TGTGCCAGCAGCTTAGTGGGACCGGAATACGAGCAGTACTTC.